One TCR beta chain is described in this entry. The antigen is not known. TCRdb re-called the 5' RACE reads with MiXCR, one entry per CDR3 protein. Here the sample spans some 410,000 distinct CDR3 sequences, less than 25% being singletons. Deletions cut 0 bases from V and 7 bases from J, with 16 bases between. The CDR3 contains 16 residues. Germline V gene lookup returns CDR1 MNHEY and CDR2 SVGAGI. The data are from a study of T-cell memory formation after mild COVID-19. Study results and limitations: A second wave expanding day 15 to 37 was CD4+-biased; contracting clones were balanced.

This chain links TRBV6-5 with TRBJ1-5; D call uncertain. Material: PBMCs or a T cell subset sorted from them (not recorded which). This sequence originates from an adult woman who had mild COVID-19 (a few samples of this study predate the infection). Cell type and time point are not known. DNA for the CDR3: TGTGCCAGCAGTTACTCGAGGAATACCCCCGGGCAGCCCCAGCATTTT. Translation: CASSYSRNTPGQPQHF.